This T cell receptor (beta chain) was sequenced in a study of T cell responses to AZD1222 COVID-19 vaccine. About the study: Pooling was applied to second doses at about 4 or about 12 weeks.

Per the germline V gene, CDR1 is SEHNR and CDR2 is FQNEAQ (reference sequence). V lost 5 bases, J lost 1 base, and 8 bases lay in between. The CDR3 length is 13 residues. Profiled with immunoSEQ multiplex PCR; TCRdb holds only in-frame clones, not every one. The sample has over 130,000 clones, about 86% seen once. The receptor's source is an adult in good health. The chain has TRBV7-9 and TRBJ1-1; D remains unclear. Material: peripheral blood, obtained on day 0 of AZD1222 vaccination. In DNA form, the CDR3 reads TGTGCCAGCAGCCCGGACTGGAACACTGAAGCTTTCTTT. Its translation: CASSPDWNTEAFF. Supplemented by reference TRBV7-9 and TRBJ1-1, the full variable domain reads DTGVSQNPRHKITKRGQNVTFRCDPISEHNRLYWYRQTLGQGPEFLTYFQNEAQLEKSRLLSDRFSAERPKGSFSTLEIQRTEQGDSAMYLCASSPDWNTEAFFGQGTRLTVV.